This entry lists 23 T cell receptor beta chains sequenced from one sample in a study of spatial heterogeneity in lung cancer. MiXCR was run by TCRdb on the 5' RACE reads, yielding one entry per CDR3 protein. This sample has about 85,000 distinct CDR3 sequences, with 15% to 25% found just once. Sample time point: sample taken at primary tumor resection. Whole RNA came from tumor, nontumor lung or frozen PBMC and was sequenced without being sorted. Sequenced here: PBMCs, sampled at surgery. The receptor source for this set is a male donor with early-stage non-small cell lung cancer.

This clonotype came up many times. This chain uses TRBV18 with TRBJ2-1; D gene unclear. Germline-derived CDR1 and CDR2 are KGHSH and LQKENI. V was clipped by 0 bases and J by 0 bases, with 15 bases between them. The CDR3 runs to 18 residues. CDR3: CASSPPFALASSYNEQFF. In DNA, the CDR3 is TGTGCCAGCTCACCACCCTTCGCGTTGGCGAGCTCCTACAATGAGCAGTTCTTC. The full variable domain, in which reference TRBV18 and TRBJ2-1 provide the parts outside the CDR3, is NAGVMQNPRHLVRRRGQEARLRCSPMKGHSHVYWYRQLPEEGLKFMVYLQKENIIDESGMPKERFSAEFPKEGPSILRIQQVVRGDSAAYFCASSPPFALASSYNEQFFGPGTRLTVL.

This clonotype came up many times. This chain joins TRBV12-3 or TRBV12-4 and TRBJ1-1, with D perhaps matching TRBD1 (6 bases). The CDR3 length is 15 residues. Between the trimmed V and J ends, which lost 5 bases and 0 bases, there was a span of 13 bases. The CDR3 sequence is CASSLGGDLNTEAFF. The CDR3 DNA is TGTGCCAGCAGTCTAGGGGGGGACCTGAACACTGAAGCTTTCTTT.

At least ten counts were recorded for this clonotype. This chain connects TRBV10-3 to TRBJ2-7; no firm D call. This CDR3 has 14 residues. From germline, CDR1 is ENHRY and CDR2 SYGVKD. Trimming cost V 0 bases and J 2 bases, with 8 bases left between them. The CDR3 DNA follows: TGTGCCATCAGTGAGTCAACTGGTACCTACGAGCAGTACTTC. Its translation is CAISESTGTYEQYF.

The chain is built from TRBV9 and TRBJ1-4; possible D gene TRBD1, 5 bases. The V gene lost 0 bases and the J gene lost 2 bases, with 8 bases spanning the gap. The germline V gene encodes CDR1 SGDLS and CDR2 YYNGEE. The length of the CDR3 is 15 residues. CDR3 DNA sequence: TGTGCCAGCAGCGTAGCGGGGGTGACTAATGAAAAACTGTTTTTT. Its translation: CASSVAGVTNEKLFF.

The V call is TRBV10-2, the J call TRBJ2-1; no reliable D call. This CDR3 region has 15 residues. Germline V gives CDR1 WSHSY, CDR2 SAAADI. V lost 2 bases to trimming and J lost 5 bases, with 13 bases between them. The CDR3 coding sequence is TGCGCCAGCAGTGAGAACAGTAAAATGAACAATGAGCAGTTCTTC. Encoded protein: CASSENSKMNNEQFF.

This clonotype was seen a handful of times. The rearrangement uses TRBV6-1 and TRBJ1-5; 7 bases align to TRBD1. The CDR3 runs to 15 residues. Germline V gene data show CDR1 as MNHNS and CDR2 as SASEGT. V lost 8 bases to trimming and J lost 1 base; unmatched junction nucleotides: 8. The CDR3 DNA sequence: TGTGCCAGCTTAAACAGGGGAAGGAGCAATCAGCCCCAGCATTTT. Amino acids: CASLNRGRSNQPQHF.

CDR3 coding DNA: TGCAGTGCTAGTGGGCAGGGGAAGGGGACTAGCTACGAGCAGTACTTC. This sequence encodes CSASGQGKGTSYEQYF. The chain joins TRBV20-1 to TRBJ2-7, with 8 positions matching TRBD2. V was pared by 3 bases and J by 3 bases, with 13 bases of the junction left unmatched. Germline CDR1 and CDR2: DFQATT and SNEGSKA (reference sequence). The CDR3 consists of 16 residues.

This clonotype appeared a few times. This sequence joins TRBV6-1 and TRBJ2-1, with TRBD1 matching over 7 bases. Germline V gives CDR1 MNHNS, CDR2 SASEGT. The CDR3 is 15 residues long. J was trimmed by 6 bases and V by 1 base; bases with no gene match: 6. The CDR3 DNA follows: TGTGCCAGCAGTGAAGTTGGCAGGGGGATCAATGAGCAGTTCTTC. Protein product: CASSEVGRGINEQFF.

This clonotype was seen a handful of times. The rearrangement uses TRBV28 and TRBJ2-3; 7 nucleotides line up with TRBD1. V lost 10 bases to trimming and J lost 4 bases; unmatched junction nucleotides: 5. Germline V gene data show CDR1 as MDHEN and CDR2 as SYDVKM. The CDR3 length is 12 residues. The DNA of the CDR3 is TGTGCCACCGCGACAGGGCCAGATACGCAGTATTTT. This translates into CATATGPDTQYF.

The rearrangement links TRBV5-6 to TRBJ2-7; tentatively, D is TRBD2 (6 bases). V lost 4 bases to trimming and J lost 5 bases, with 13 bases between them. The CDR3 is made up of 13 amino acids. Germline CDR1 is SGHDT and CDR2 is YYEEEE. The CDR3 reads CASSVGLLDEQYF. Here the CDR3 DNA reads TGTGCCAGCAGCGTGGGACTCCTCGACGAGCAGTACTTC.

This chain links TRBV6-6 with TRBJ1-1; D may be TRBD1 (6 bases). CDR1 and CDR2 (germline): MNHNY, SVGAGI (reference sequence). V lost 5 bases and J 7 bases, leaving 23 bases between the germline ends. The CDR3 consists of 16 residues. The CDR3 reads CASSTPPRGASGEAFF. For the CDR3, the DNA is TGTGCCAGCAGTACCCCCCCGCGGGGGGCTTCTGGTGAAGCTTTCTTT.

V and J are TRBV28 and TRBJ2-1, with D unclear. Per the germline V gene, CDR1 is MDHEN and CDR2 is SYDVKM. V was clipped by 5 bases and J by 6 bases, with 11 bases between them. The CDR3 covers 13 residues. Here the CDR3 reads CASSLSDGNEQFF. Written as DNA, the CDR3 is TGTGCCAGCAGTCTATCCGACGGCAATGAGCAGTTCTTC.

The CDR3 bases are TGTGCCAGCAGCGATTCGGGACAGGGTCCTAGGCGGGATGAGCAGTTCTTC. Residues: CASSDSGQGPRRDEQFF. The V and J genes are TRBV5-4 and TRBJ2-1, with 9 bases lining up with TRBD1. The CDR3 covers 17 residues. CDR1 SGHNT and CDR2 YYREEE come from the germline V gene (reference sequence). J lost 8 bases, V lost 4 bases, and 16 bases had no gene match.

This clonotype was detected ten times or more. The J gene is TRBJ2-7, the V gene TRBV11-2; D is uncertain. Trimming removed 2 bases from V and 2 bases from J, with 13 bases in between. The germline V gene has CDR1 SGHAT and CDR2 FQNNGV. This CDR3 spans 15 amino acids. CDR3 amino acids: CASSLSVPGPYEQYF. The CDR3 nucleotides read TGTGCCAGCAGCTTATCAGTCCCCGGCCCCTACGAGCAGTACTTC.

This sequence joins TRBV5-4 and TRBJ1-2; 7 bases match TRBD1. Germline CDR1 is SGHNT and CDR2 is YYREEE (reference sequence). CDR3 length equals 14 residues. The junction had 5 bases not matched to a gene; V was cut back by 4 bases and J by 2 bases. CDR3 bases: TGTGCCAGCAGCCCAGGGGGGAACAACTATGGCTACACCTTC. Its translation: CASSPGGNNYGYTF.

This clonotype was recorded a few times. The genes are TRBV28 and TRBJ2-3; either TRBD1 or TRBD2 may supply D (5 bases each). The CDR3 length is 15 residues. The V gene's germline CDR1 is MDHEN and CDR2 SYDVKM. Trimming pared 5 bases from V and 12 bases from J, leaving 24 bases between. CDR3 amino acids: CASSRSRDRSSTQYF. As DNA, the CDR3 is TGTGCCAGCAGTCGTTCCCGGGACCGGTCCTCTACCCAGTATTTT.

CDR3: CASSYSGTDTDTQYF. CDR3 DNA: TGTGCCAGCAGTTACTCTGGGACAGACACAGATACGCAGTATTTT. The genes are TRBV6-2 or TRBV6-3 and TRBJ2-3; the match to TRBD1 covers 7 bases. Germline loops: CDR1 MNHEY, CDR2 SVGEGT. Trimming removed 0 bases from V and 2 bases from J; junction bases left unmatched: 2. The CDR3 contains 15 residues.

In its sample, this clonotype was seen a few times. This chain links TRBV27 with TRBJ2-3, with 10 bases that match TRBD1. The junction had 10 bases not matched to a gene; V was cut back by 8 bases and J by 8 bases. The CDR3 runs 14 residues. Germline V gene sequence: CDR1 MNHEY, CDR2 SMNVEV (reference sequence). CDR3 coding DNA: TGTGCCAGCTCGGAGGGGGGGACAGGGGCTACGCAGTATTTT. It encodes CASSEGGTGATQYF.

The chain has TRBV20-1 and TRBJ2-2, with 8 bases matching TRBD2. This CDR3 is 15 amino acids long. The germline gives CDR1 DFQATT, CDR2 SNEGSKA (reference sequence). V was clipped by 1 base and J by 5 bases; unmatched bases: 6. The CDR3 here is CSARGGLAVTGELFF. CDR3 bases: TGCAGTGCTAGAGGCGGACTAGCAGTTACCGGGGAGCTGTTTTTT.

This sequence joins TRBV5-1 and TRBJ2-5, with D perhaps TRBD1 (6 bases). Trimming stripped 4 bases from V and 1 base from J, with 8 bases between. This CDR3 spans 13 amino acids. Germline V gene lookup returns CDR1 SGHRS and CDR2 YFSETQ. The CDR3 here is CASSVDSQETQYF. As DNA, the CDR3 is TGCGCCAGCAGCGTGGACAGCCAAGAGACCCAGTACTTC.

This clonotype is judged medium-sized. The chain is built from TRBV27 and TRBJ2-7; no clear D. V dropped 5 bases and J dropped 6 bases, with 14 bases sitting between them. The CDR3 has 13 amino acids. Germline values: CDR1 MNHEY, CDR2 SMNVEV (reference sequence). The CDR3 coding sequence is TGTGCCAGCAGTCCCCAGGTTTGGGGCGAGCAGTACTTC. Its translation: CASSPQVWGEQYF.

This clonotype was seen repeatedly, ten times or more. The chain recombines TRBV28 with TRBJ1-3, with a weak D call TRBD1 (5 bases). V gave up 5 bases and J gave up 0 bases, with 11 bases separating them. CDR1 and CDR2 (germline): MDHEN, SYDVKM. The CDR3 covers 15 residues. The chain's CDR3 is CASSLPTGSGNTIYF. Here the CDR3 DNA reads TGTGCCAGCAGTCTCCCCACAGGCTCTGGAAACACCATATATTTT.

This clonotype turned up a few times. This chain connects TRBV28 to TRBJ2-7, with D unresolved. Trimming took off 5 bases at V and 3 bases at J, with 17 bases between the two ends. Germline V gene data show CDR1 as MDHEN and CDR2 as SYDVKM. This CDR3 has 15 amino acids. CDR3 region: CASSEARDNLYEQYF. CDR3 in DNA: TGTGCCAGCAGTGAAGCTCGAGACAACCTCTACGAGCAGTACTTC.